This T cell receptor (beta chain) was recorded in a study of blood T cells in healthy people across ages (dated by TCRdb to between 2014 and 2017). Turning to the overall study: In model experiments, template switching captured about one uniquely barcoded TCR beta cDNA molecule for every two T cells. Age-related changes in TCR beta repertoire diversity were measured in the study by deep sequencing normalized with unique cDNA molecular identifiers. The donors were divided into four age groups: young (average approximately 17 years), middle-aged (about 40), aged (approximately 62) and long-lived (roughly 86). To avoid experimental bias, donors of different ages were spread randomly across the sequencing lanes. The study analyzed two additional independent replicas of 1 million unique cDNA reads from the same blood draw for two donors, one aged 18 to 30 and one aged 80 or older. Broad study findings and their caveats: Conclusive comparison of naive and antigen-experienced compartments was prevented by the profiling of bulk unsorted PBMCs. Estimates of total diversity from one million sequenced T cells were regarded as lower bounds and underestimates. The long-lived group showed more naive CD4+ T cells, fewer expanded clones and increased TCR diversity than the aged group, suggesting age selection. A strong correlation was found between observed TCR beta diversity and the percentage of naive T cells measured by flow cytometry. The CMV infection status of donors was not known, potentially confounding age-related changes in expanded clonotypes. Observed TCR beta diversity per million T cells fell roughly linearly with age, and a significant reduction was already apparent by age approximately 41.

This clonotype has at least ten counts. Its antigen specificity is not known. No per-base quality is available; no much larger clone lies one base away. CDR1 and CDR2 (DFQATT, SNEGSKA) derive from the germline V gene (reference sequence). The CDR3 spans 16 residues, from the cysteine through the phenylalanine. Only the CDR3 DNA stays, 48 bases, in frame from base 1. V drops 2 bases and J drops 4 bases, leaving 18 bases in between. Donors were a few dozen systemically healthy Caucasian individuals from Russia aged 6 to 90 years. About 9.8 milliliters of peripheral blood were drawn from each donor into EDTA-treated Vacutainer tubes. Ficoll-Paque density-gradient centrifugation was used to isolate PBMCs, with at least 7 million per sample. Total RNA was extracted from PBMCs with Trizol reagent, with at least 6 micrograms obtained per sample. For every donor, an aliquot of PBMCs went through flow cytometry to measure the percentages of naive CD45RAhigh/CD27high T cells.

The method was 5' RACE. The instrument was an Illumina HiSeq 2500. A second roughly 6 to 12 cycle PCR used a sample-barcoded 5' primer and a J-beta primer mix. A template-switch 5' adaptor carrying 12 random nucleotides introduced a unique molecular identifier onto each TCR beta cDNA molecule. Each sample yielded at least 3 million CDR3-containing paired-end reads. First-strand cDNA synthesis was performed from all RNA using the Mint cDNA synthesis kit, with priming by a TRBC-specific oligonucleotide. Following uracil-DNA glycosylase treatment, a first 18-cycle PCR with universal primers M1SS and BC2_uni_R was performed on all cDNA. In the original analysis: Each sample was normalized by randomly selecting 1 million high-quality reads, each carrying a distinct molecular identifier. Instead of being binned into consensus sequences, reads with shared molecular identifiers were discarded. MiTCR, run with a Q25 quality threshold and the strictest error-elimination algorithm, handled CDR3 identification, clonotype clustering and error correction. A nonparametric unseen species model with Euler transformation was used to estimate a lower bound on total TCR beta diversity. TCRdb itself trimmed the public reads at Q25 with fastp, ran MiXCR and retained productive beta chains. Identical CDR3 proteins give one entry, which carries the most common genes and DNA. What appears here as the V and J calls and clone size reflects TCRdb's work, not the paper's. The sample records more than 800,000 distinct CDR3 sequences, roughly 26% of which are singletons. Clones ranked in the top ten supply roughly 17% of the sample.

This receptor was identified in a woman over 75 in good health. This sequence uses TRBV20-1 and TRBJ1-5; TRBD1 could be the D gene, as 6 bases match. The sample comprised blood. In nucleotides, the sequence is TGCAGTGCTAGATTGACAGTGAGGGGGATTAATCAGCCCCAGCATTTT. It translates to CSARLTVRGINQPQHF.